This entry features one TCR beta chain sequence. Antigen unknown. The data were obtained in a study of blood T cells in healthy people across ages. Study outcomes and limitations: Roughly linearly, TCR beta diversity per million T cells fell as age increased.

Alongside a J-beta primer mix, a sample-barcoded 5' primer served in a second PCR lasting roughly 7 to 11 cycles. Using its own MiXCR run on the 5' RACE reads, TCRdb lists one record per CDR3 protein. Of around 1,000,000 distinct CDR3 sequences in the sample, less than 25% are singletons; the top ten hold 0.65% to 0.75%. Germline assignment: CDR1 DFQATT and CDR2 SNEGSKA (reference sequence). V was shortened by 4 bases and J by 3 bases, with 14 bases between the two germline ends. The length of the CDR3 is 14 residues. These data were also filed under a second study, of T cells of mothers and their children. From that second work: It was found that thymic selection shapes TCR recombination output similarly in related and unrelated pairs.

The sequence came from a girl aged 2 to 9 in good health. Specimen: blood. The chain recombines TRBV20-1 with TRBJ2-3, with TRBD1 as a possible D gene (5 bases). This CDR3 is CSATRGQGTDTQYF. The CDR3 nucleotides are TGCAGTGCTACCCGCGGACAAGGTACAGATACGCAGTATTTT.